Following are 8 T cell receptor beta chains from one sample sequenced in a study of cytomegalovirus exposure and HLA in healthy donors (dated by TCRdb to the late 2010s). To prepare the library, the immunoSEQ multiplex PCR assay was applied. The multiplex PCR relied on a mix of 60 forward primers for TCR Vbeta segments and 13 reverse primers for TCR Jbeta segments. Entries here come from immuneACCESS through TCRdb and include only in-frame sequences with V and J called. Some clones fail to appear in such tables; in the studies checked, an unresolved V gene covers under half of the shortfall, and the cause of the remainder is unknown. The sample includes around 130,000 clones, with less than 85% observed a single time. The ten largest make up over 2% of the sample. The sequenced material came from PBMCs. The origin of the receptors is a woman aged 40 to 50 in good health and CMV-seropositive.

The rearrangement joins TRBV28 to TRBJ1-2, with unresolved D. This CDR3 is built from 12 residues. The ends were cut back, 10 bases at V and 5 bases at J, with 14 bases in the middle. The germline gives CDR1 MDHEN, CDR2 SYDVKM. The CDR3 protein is CAITSAQYGYTF. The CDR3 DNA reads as TGTGCCATTACGTCCGCTCAGTATGGCTACACCTTC.

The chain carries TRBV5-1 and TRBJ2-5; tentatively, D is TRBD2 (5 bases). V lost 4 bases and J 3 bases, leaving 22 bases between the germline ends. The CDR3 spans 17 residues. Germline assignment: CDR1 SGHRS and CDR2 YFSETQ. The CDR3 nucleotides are TGCGCCAGCAGCCCTACGGGTCGGGGTGGGGTGGAAGAGACCCAGTACTTC. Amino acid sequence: CASSPTGRGGVEETQYF.

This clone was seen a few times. The CDR3 coding sequence is TGTGCCAGCAGCTTCCCGGGACACGGACAAAGGAACTATGGCTACACCTTC. Translation: CASSFPGHGQRNYGYTF. The chain couples TRBV7-9 to TRBJ1-2, with a weak D call TRBD1 (6 bases). This CDR3 comprises 17 residues. The germline gives CDR1 SEHNR, CDR2 FQNEAQ (reference sequence). Trimming cost V 3 bases and J 2 bases, with 19 bases left between them.

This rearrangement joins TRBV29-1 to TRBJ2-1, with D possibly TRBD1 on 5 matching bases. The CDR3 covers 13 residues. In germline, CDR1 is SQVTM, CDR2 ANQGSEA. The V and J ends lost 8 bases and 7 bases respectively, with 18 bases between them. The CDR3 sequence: CSNRQGSGNEQFF. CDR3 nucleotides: TGCAGCAATCGCCAGGGTTCGGGTAATGAGCAGTTCTTC.

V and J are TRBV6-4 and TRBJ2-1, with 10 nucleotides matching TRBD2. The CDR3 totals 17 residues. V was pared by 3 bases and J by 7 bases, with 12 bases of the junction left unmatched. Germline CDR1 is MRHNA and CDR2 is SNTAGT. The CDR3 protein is CASSEEASGSVWNEQFF. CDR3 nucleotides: TGTGCCAGCAGTGAGGAGGCTAGCGGGAGTGTTTGGAATGAGCAGTTCTTC.

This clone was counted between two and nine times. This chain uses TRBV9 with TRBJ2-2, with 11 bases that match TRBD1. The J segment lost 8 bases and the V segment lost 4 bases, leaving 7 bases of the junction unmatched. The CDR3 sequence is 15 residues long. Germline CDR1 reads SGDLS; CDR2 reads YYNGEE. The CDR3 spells CASSPRTGGSGELFF. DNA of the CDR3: TGTGCCAGCAGCCCTAGGACAGGGGGCTCTGGGGAGCTGTTTTTT.

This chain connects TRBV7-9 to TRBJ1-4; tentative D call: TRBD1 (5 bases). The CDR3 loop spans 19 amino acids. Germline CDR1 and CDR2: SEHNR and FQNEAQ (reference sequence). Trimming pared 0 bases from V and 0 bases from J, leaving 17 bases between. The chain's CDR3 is CASSLAQKGIGSTNEKLFF. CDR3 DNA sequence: TGTGCCAGCAGCTTAGCGCAGAAGGGGATCGGGTCAACTAATGAAAAACTGTTTTTT.

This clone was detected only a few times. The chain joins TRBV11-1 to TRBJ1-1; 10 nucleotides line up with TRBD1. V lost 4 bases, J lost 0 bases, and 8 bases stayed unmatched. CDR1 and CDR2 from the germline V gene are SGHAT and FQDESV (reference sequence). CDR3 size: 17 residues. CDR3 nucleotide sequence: TGTGCCAGCAGCTCGGGACAGGGGCTATCAATGAACACTGAAGCTTTCTTT. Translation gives CASSSGQGLSMNTEAFF.